This TCR beta chain was found in a study of cytomegalovirus exposure and HLA in healthy donors. The germline CDR1 and CDR2 sequences are WNHNN and SYGVQD (reference sequence). The CDR3 length is 16 residues. J lost 0 bases, V lost 0 bases, and 5 bases had no gene match. Study results and limitations: For most subjects, TCR beta sequences were reported to predict HLA-A and HLA-B alleles with accuracy. Researchers catalogued some 160 TCR beta chains as cytomegalovirus-associated. Among donors in an Asian-associated ancestry cluster, a later analysis reportedly found fewer N-insertions than the roughly 700-donor mean.

This PCR relied on a set of 60 Vbeta primers and 13 Jbeta primers. Original data processing: Per a later analysis, the number of unique TCR beta chains was roughly 80 million, of which about 10 million were shared. Repertoires were generated with immunoSEQ multiplex PCR, while TCRdb's copy carries only in-frame clones and drops some. For V, J and clone size, that table is used; D and trimming come from the DNA. The repertoire has approximately 150,000 clones, 75% to 85% of them found once; the top ten carry less than 15%. Points on this clone: Its antigen is undetermined.

Sequencing was performed on PBMCs. The V call is TRBV10-1, the J call TRBJ2-7; 7 bases agree with TRBD2. The TCR originated in a woman aged 45-60 years in good health and CMV-seropositive. CDR3 DNA: TGCGCCAGCAGTGAGTCGATCGCGGGGGACTCCTACGAGCAGTACTTC. Its translation is CASSESIAGDSYEQYF.